This T cell receptor (beta chain) was captured in a study of vaccination and CD4 T cells after COVID-19. Turning to the study itself: Samples after vaccination came a median roughly ten weeks past dose two, ranging 14 to 241.

This clonotype has just a few counts. Its target is unknown. Germline CDR1 reads MNHEY; CDR2 reads SMNVEV (reference sequence). The ends were cut back, 0 bases at V and 1 base at J, with 9 bases in the middle. CDR3 size: 15 residues. Sample treatment: approximately nine-day PBMC culture with coronavirus spike peptide pools or control peptides (ViraFEST assay). Researchers used the Oncomine TCR Beta short-read assay to sequence DNA from cultured CD4+ T cells. One entry per CDR3 protein results from TCRdb running MiXCR on the PCR reads. In the table there are about 15,000 distinct CDR3 sequences, 26% of which are singletons.

This TCR was sampled from a human donor with COVID-19. Material for sequencing was cultured CD4+ T cells from blood. This sequence joins TRBV27 and TRBJ2-5, with D perhaps TRBD1 (5 bases). This chain's CDR3 is CASSLSQGPQETQYF. The CDR3 DNA follows: TGTGCCAGCAGTTTATCCCAGGGCCCCCAAGAGACCCAGTACTTC.